The T cell receptor (beta chain) described here comes from a study of blood T cells in healthy people across ages. With a J-beta primer mix and a sample-barcoded 5' primer, a second PCR ran 7 to 11 cycles. Through a template-switch adaptor with 12 random nucleotides, each cDNA molecule received a tag. TCRdb passed the 5' RACE reads through MiXCR, listing each CDR3 protein once. The top ten clones hold roughly 17% of a sample with some 790,000 distinct CDR3 sequences, 25% to 30% of them seen once. Points on this clonotype: Antigen: not known.

This CDR3 is 15 amino acids long. The V end lost 6 bases, the J end lost 3 bases, and 14 bases lay between the germline ends. The germline V gene encodes CDR1 SGHTA and CDR2 FQGNSA. Regarding the study as a whole: Per million T cells, TCR beta diversity dropped about linearly as age rose.

Sequences were obtained from blood. This TCR was sampled from a woman aged 80 or over in good health. The chain joins TRBV7-2 to TRBJ1-4; D is possibly TRBD1 (6 bases). CDR3 nucleotides: TGTGCCAGCAGTTTCCAGCCAGGGGCTAATGAAAAACTGTTTTTT. Amino acid sequence: CASSFQPGANEKLFF. The full variable domain, completed using reference TRBV7-2 and TRBJ1-4, is GAGVSQSPSNKVTEKGKDVELRCDPISGHTALYWYRQSLGQGLEFLIYFQGNSAPDKSGLPSDRFSAERTGGSVSTLTIQRTQQEDSAVYLCASSFQPGANEKLFFGSGTQLSVL.